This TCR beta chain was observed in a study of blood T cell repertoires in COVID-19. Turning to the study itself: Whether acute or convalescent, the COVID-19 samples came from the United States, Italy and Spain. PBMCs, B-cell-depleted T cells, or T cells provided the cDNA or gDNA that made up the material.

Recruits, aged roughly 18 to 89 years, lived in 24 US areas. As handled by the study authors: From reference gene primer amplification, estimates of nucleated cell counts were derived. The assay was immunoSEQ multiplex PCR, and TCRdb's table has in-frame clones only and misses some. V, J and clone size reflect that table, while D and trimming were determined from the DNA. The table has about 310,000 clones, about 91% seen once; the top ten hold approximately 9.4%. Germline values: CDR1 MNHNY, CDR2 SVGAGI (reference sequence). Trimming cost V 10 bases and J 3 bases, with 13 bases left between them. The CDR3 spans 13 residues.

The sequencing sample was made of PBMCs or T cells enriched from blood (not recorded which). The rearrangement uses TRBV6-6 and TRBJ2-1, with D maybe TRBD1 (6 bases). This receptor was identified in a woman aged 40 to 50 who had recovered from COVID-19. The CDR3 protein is CATADSLYNEQFF. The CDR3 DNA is TGTGCCACCGCGGACAGCCTCTACAATGAGCAGTTCTTC.